Listed here are 20 T cell receptor beta chains from one sample, sequenced in a study of shared clonotypes between healthy human individuals. The naive CD8 fraction comprised CD45RO-negative cells positively selected for CCR7 and excluded terminally differentiated effector memory CD45RA+ cells. Assay: immunoSEQ multiplex PCR; the TCRdb copy retains only in-frame clones and omits some. The sample includes more than 550,000 clones, roughly 94% of them seen just once. The sample taken for sequencing was naive CD8+ T cells sorted from blood. The source of these receptors is a young man in good health.

This rearrangement joins TRBV29-1 to TRBJ1-1; no clear D. This CDR3 has 11 residues. Germline CDR1 and CDR2: SQVTM and ANQGSEA. Trimming shortened V by 4 bases and J by 1 base, and 4 bases separated the two germline ends. The CDR3 region has the DNA TGCAGCGTTGCGAAGAACACTGAAGCTTTCTTT. Its translation is CSVAKNTEAFF.

The chain employs TRBV29-1 and TRBJ1-1; unclear D gene. Trimming pared 3 bases from V and 2 bases from J, leaving 13 bases between. The CDR3 has 14 amino acids. CDR1 SQVTM and CDR2 ANQGSEA come from the germline V gene. The DNA for the CDR3 is TGCAGCGTTGAGTCCTCTCTGGATAACACTGAAGCTTTCTTT. Its translation: CSVESSLDNTEAFF.

The rearrangement joins TRBV4-1 to TRBJ2-1; D gene uncertain. Germline CDR1 and CDR2: MGHRA and YSYEKL. V was shortened by 1 base and J by 0 bases, with 10 bases between the two germline ends. The CDR3 spans 16 residues. The CDR3, as DNA: TGCGCCAGCAGCCAAGGGCAGCAAAGCTCCTACAATGAGCAGTTCTTC. Translating gives CASSQGQQSSYNEQFF.

In the case of this clone: In the same sample, other DNA sequences code for this CDR3. The chain employs TRBV15 and TRBJ2-7; D is unresolved. This CDR3 region has 13 residues. Germline V gene lookup returns CDR1 LNHNV and CDR2 YYDKDF (reference sequence). Trimming left V 0 bases short and J 0 bases short, with 3 bases between. DNA of the CDR3: TGTGCCACCAGCAGAGATCGCTCCTACGAGCAGTACTTC. Protein: CATSRDRSYEQYF.

This clone was observed a few times. The rearrangement joins TRBV27 to TRBJ2-7; 7 bases are a match to TRBD1. CDR1 is MNHEY, CDR2 SMNVEV, per germline (reference sequence). This CDR3 has 13 amino acids. Unmatched junction bases numbered 7, after V lost 5 bases and J lost 6 bases. The CDR3, as DNA: TGTGCCAGCAGTCCCGGGACAGTACTCGAGCAGTACTTC. Protein product: CASSPGTVLEQYF.

V and J are TRBV7-2 and TRBJ1-2; D ambiguous. V was cut by 5 bases and J by 4 bases, with 14 bases left in between. The CDR3 runs to 14 residues. Germline assignment: CDR1 SGHTA and CDR2 FQGNSA. The chain's CDR3 is CASSPSDGSYGYTF. CDR3 DNA: TGTGCCAGCAGCCCCTCCGACGGGAGCTATGGCTACACCTTC.

The V gene is TRBV29-1, the J gene TRBJ2-6; 10 bases map to TRBD1. The CDR3 covers 22 residues. Germline V lookup: CDR1 SQVTM, CDR2 ANQGSEA. The trim removed 5 bases at V and 0 bases at J, leaving 22 bases unmatched. CDR3 nucleotides: TGCAGCGTTCGCACCGGAAACCGGGACAGGGGCTACCCAAGCTCTGGGGCCAACGTCCTGACTTTC. As protein: CSVRTGNRDRGYPSSGANVLTF. The full variable domain, its missing parts supplied by reference TRBV29-1 and TRBJ2-6, is SAVISQKPSRDICQRGTSLTIQCQVDSQVTMMFWYRQQPGQSLTLIATANQGSEATYESGFVIDKFPISRPNLTFSTLTVSNMSPEDSSIYLCSVRTGNRDRGYPSSGANVLTFGAGSRLTVL.

This clone is a singleton in its sample. The V and J genes are TRBV9 and TRBJ1-1, with 9 bases fitting TRBD1. The trim removed 0 bases at V and 1 base at J, leaving 4 bases unmatched. This CDR3 spans 16 amino acids. The germline gives CDR1 SGDLS, CDR2 YYNGEE. Here the CDR3 reads CASSVADRGTNTEAFF. The CDR3 nucleotides are TGTGCCAGCAGCGTAGCAGACAGGGGGACGAACACTGAAGCTTTCTTT. The full variable domain, with the rest looked up from reference TRBV9 and TRBJ1-1, is DSGVTQTPKHLITATGQRVTLRCSPRSGDLSVYWYQQSLDQGLQFLIQYYNGEERAKGNILERFSAQQFPDLHSELNLSSLELGDSALYFCASSVADRGTNTEAFFGQGTRLTVV.

The chain is built from TRBV7-6 and TRBJ1-1, with unresolved D. This CDR3 has 12 residues. Germline-derived CDR1 and CDR2 are SGHVS and FNYEAQ. Deletions cut 2 bases from V and 6 bases from J, with 7 bases between. CDR3 residues: CASSLRGAEAFF. In nucleotides, the CDR3 is TGTGCCAGCAGCTTACGGGGAGCTGAAGCTTTCTTT.

The CDR3 loop reads CASRSLSGSLRETQYF. CDR3 bases: TGTGCCAGCAGGTCTCTTAGCGGGAGTCTTCGGGAGACCCAGTACTTC. The chain carries TRBV28 and TRBJ2-5; 9 nucleotides align to TRBD2. This CDR3 is 16 amino acids long. V gave up 6 bases and J gave up 5 bases; unmatched junction bases: 13. Germline V lookup: CDR1 MDHEN, CDR2 SYDVKM.

The chain couples TRBV7-9 to TRBJ2-3; 14 bases match TRBD2. Germline V gene sequence: CDR1 SEHNR, CDR2 FQNEAQ (reference sequence). V trimming: 2 bases; J trimming: 7 bases; junction bases outside the gene matches: 5. This CDR3 is 16 amino acids long. In DNA, the CDR3 is TGTGCCAGCAGCTTACCGGGACTAGCGGGAGTATATACGCAGTATTTT. This translates into CASSLPGLAGVYTQYF.

V usage is TRBV30 and J usage is TRBJ2-3, with 8 bases aligning to TRBD2. Trimming removed 0 bases from V and 4 bases from J; junction bases left unmatched: 24. The CDR3 is made up of 21 amino acids. CDR1 is GTSNPN and CDR2 is SVGIG in the germline V gene (reference sequence). CDR3 sequence: CAWSVATARGLVRGSADTQYF. CDR3 nucleotides: TGTGCCTGGAGTGTAGCTACGGCCCGGGGACTAGTTAGAGGTTCCGCAGATACGCAGTATTTT. The full variable domain, with the rest looked up from reference TRBV30 and TRBJ2-3, is SQTIHQWPATLVQPVGSPLSLECTVEGTSNPNLYWYRQAAGRGLQLLFYSVGIGQISSEVPQNLSASRPQDRQFILSSKKLLLSDSGFYLCAWSVATARGLVRGSADTQYFGPGTRLTVL.

The chain carries TRBV15 and TRBJ2-3; possibly TRBD2 for D (5 bases). V was clipped by 3 bases and J by 2 bases, with 18 bases between them. The germline CDR1 and CDR2 sequences are LNHNV and YYDKDF (reference sequence). This CDR3 region has 17 residues. CDR3 DNA: TGTGCCACCAGCAGTGCCGAGCCCCCGGGAACCACAGATACGCAGTATTTT. The encoded protein is CATSSAEPPGTTDTQYF. The full variable domain, rest sourced from reference TRBV15 and TRBJ2-3, is DAMVIQNPRYQVTQFGKPVTLSCSQTLNHNVMYWYQQKSSQAPKLLFHYYDKDFNNEADTPDNFQSRRPNTSFCFLDIRSPGLGDTAMYLCATSSAEPPGTTDTQYFGPGTRLTVL.

V is TRBV6-5 and J is TRBJ1-1, with D perhaps TRBD1 (6 bases). V was clipped by 0 bases and J by 5 bases, with 10 bases between them. Per the germline V gene, CDR1 is MNHEY and CDR2 is SVGAGI. The CDR3 spans 14 residues. The DNA of the CDR3 is TGTGCCAGCAGTTACTCGGGGGGGCATACTGAAGCTTTCTTT. Residues: CASSYSGGHTEAFF.

The rearrangement uses TRBV30 and TRBJ2-7; 8 nucleotides match TRBD1. Per germline, CDR1 GTSNPN and CDR2 SVGIG (reference sequence). J gave up 5 bases and V 1 base, and 7 bases lay outside the gene matches. The CDR3 spans 14 residues. The CDR3: CAWSAGQGINEQYF. The DNA of the CDR3 is TGTGCCTGGAGTGCAGGACAGGGTATCAACGAGCAGTACTTC. Full variable domain (missing parts from reference TRBV30 and TRBJ2-7): SQTIHQWPATLVQPVGSPLSLECTVEGTSNPNLYWYRQAAGRGLQLLFYSVGIGQISSEVPQNLSASRPQDRQFILSSKKLLLSDSGFYLCAWSAGQGINEQYFGPGTRLTVT.

As to this clone: Other DNA sequences of this sample code for an identical CDR3. The chain carries TRBV4-1 and TRBJ2-5; tentative D call: TRBD2 (5 bases). Germline V CDR1 and CDR2: MGHRA, YSYEKL. The CDR3 contains 14 residues. Between the trimmed V and J ends, which lost 1 base and 5 bases, there was a span of 11 bases. CDR3 in DNA: TGCGCCAGCAGCCAAGCTGGCGGGTTGGAGACCCAGTACTTC. Translated, it gives CASSQAGGLETQYF.

This clone was observed once. The V and J genes are TRBV4-2 and TRBJ2-1, with 16 bases that match TRBD2. The CDR3 runs to 19 residues. Trimming at V came to 0 bases and at J to 2 bases, leaving 4 bases not matched to a gene. From germline, CDR1 is LGHNA and CDR2 YNFKEQ. The CDR3 loop is CASSQEYGTSGRAYNEQFF. Here the CDR3 DNA reads TGTGCCAGCAGCCAAGAATACGGGACTAGCGGGAGGGCCTACAATGAGCAGTTCTTC.

The chain carries TRBV9 and TRBJ2-1; a possible D gene is TRBD2 (6 bases). The length of the CDR3 is 15 residues. V was trimmed by 3 bases and J by 4 bases, leaving 14 bases between them. CDR1 is SGDLS and CDR2 is YYNGEE in the germline V gene. The CDR3 loop reads CASSEHGTAYNEQFF. CDR3 sequence (DNA): TGTGCCAGCAGCGAACACGGGACTGCTTACAATGAGCAGTTCTTC.

The rearrangement joins TRBV7-9 to TRBJ2-5; D assignment may be TRBD1 or TRBD2 (6 bases each). This CDR3 comprises 16 residues. Germline V gene sequence: CDR1 SEHNR, CDR2 FQNEAQ (reference sequence). The V end lost 4 bases, the J end lost 4 bases, and 19 bases lay between the germline ends. In DNA, the CDR3 is TGTGCCAGCAGCTCCCCGATGCGGGAAGGGGGAGAGACCCAGTACTTC. It specifies CASSSPMREGGETQYF.

The rearrangement joins TRBV6-4 to TRBJ2-1, with D possibly matching TRBD2 (6 bases). Germline V gives CDR1 MRHNA, CDR2 SNTAGT. The CDR3 extends over 15 amino acids. V lost 0 bases, J lost 7 bases, and 13 bases lay in between. The CDR3 is CASSDSEGPGNEQFF. The CDR3 coding sequence is TGTGCCAGCAGTGACTCGGAGGGCCCGGGGAATGAGCAGTTCTTC.